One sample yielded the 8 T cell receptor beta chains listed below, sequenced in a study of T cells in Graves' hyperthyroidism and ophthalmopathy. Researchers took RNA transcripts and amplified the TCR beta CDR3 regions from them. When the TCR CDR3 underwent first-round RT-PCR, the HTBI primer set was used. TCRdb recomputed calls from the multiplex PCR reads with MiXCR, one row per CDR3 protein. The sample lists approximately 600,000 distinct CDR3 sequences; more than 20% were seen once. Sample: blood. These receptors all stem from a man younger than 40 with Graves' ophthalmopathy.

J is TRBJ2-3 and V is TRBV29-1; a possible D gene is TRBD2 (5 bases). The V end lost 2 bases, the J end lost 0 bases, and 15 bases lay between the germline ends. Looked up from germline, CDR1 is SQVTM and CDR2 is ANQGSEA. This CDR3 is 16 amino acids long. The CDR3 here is CSVEWWEPTSTDTQYF. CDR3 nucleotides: TGCAGCGTTGAATGGTGGGAGCCCACTAGCACAGATACGCAGTATTTT.

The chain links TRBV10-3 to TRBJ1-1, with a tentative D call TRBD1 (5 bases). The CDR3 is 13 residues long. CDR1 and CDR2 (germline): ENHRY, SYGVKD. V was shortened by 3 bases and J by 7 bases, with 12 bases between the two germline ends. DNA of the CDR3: TGTGCCATCAGTGACAGGGCAGAGAGTGAAGCTTTCTTT. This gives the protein CAISDRAESEAFF.

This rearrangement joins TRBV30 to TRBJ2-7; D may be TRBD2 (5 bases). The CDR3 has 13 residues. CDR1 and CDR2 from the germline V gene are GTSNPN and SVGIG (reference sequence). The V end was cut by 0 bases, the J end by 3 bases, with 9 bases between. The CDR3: CAWSVGSDYEQYF. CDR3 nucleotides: TGTGCCTGGAGTGTTGGGAGCGACTACGAGCAGTACTTC.

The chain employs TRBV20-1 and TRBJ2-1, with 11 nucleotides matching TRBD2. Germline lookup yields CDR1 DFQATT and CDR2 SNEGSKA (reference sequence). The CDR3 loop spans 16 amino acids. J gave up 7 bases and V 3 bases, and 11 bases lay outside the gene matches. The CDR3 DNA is TGCAGTGCTAGTTTAGCGGGAGGGCGTCGTCAGAATGAGCAGTTCTTC. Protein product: CSASLAGGRRQNEQFF.

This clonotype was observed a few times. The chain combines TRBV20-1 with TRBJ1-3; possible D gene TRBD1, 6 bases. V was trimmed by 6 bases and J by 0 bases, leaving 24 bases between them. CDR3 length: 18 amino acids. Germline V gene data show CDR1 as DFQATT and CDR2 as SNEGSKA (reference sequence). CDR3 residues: CSARKGGGIGHSGNTIYF. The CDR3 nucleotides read TGCAGTGCCAGAAAAGGGGGGGGAATCGGGCACTCTGGAAACACCATATATTTT.

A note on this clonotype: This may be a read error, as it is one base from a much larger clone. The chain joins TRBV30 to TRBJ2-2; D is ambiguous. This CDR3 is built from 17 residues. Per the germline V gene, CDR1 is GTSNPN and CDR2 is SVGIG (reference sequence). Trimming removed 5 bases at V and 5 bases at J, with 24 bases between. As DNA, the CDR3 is TGTGCCTGGGGTCCCCCGGGCAGCAGCTCCTGGACCGGGGAGCTGTTTTTT. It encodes CAWGPPGSSSWTGELFF. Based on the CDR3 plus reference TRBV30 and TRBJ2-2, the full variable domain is SQTIHQWPATLVQPVGSPLSLECTVEGTSNPNLYWYRQAAGRGLQLLFYSVGIGQISSEVPQNLSASRPQDRQFILSSKKLLLSDSGFYLCAWGPPGSSSWTGELFFGEGSRLTVL.

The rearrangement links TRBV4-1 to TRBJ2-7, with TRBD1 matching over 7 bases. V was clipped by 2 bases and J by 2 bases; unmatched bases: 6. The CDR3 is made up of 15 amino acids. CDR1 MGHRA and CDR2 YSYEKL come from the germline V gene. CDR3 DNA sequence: TGCGCCAGCAGCCAAACCCCGGGACAGCCCTACGAGCAGTACTTC. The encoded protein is CASSQTPGQPYEQYF.

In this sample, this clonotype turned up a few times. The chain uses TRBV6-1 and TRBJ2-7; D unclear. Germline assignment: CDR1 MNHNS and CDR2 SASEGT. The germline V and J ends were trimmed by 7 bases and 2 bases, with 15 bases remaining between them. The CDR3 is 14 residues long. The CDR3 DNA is TGTGCCAGCACCGGGCAGGACCACCCCTACGAGCAGTACTTC. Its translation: CASTGQDHPYEQYF.